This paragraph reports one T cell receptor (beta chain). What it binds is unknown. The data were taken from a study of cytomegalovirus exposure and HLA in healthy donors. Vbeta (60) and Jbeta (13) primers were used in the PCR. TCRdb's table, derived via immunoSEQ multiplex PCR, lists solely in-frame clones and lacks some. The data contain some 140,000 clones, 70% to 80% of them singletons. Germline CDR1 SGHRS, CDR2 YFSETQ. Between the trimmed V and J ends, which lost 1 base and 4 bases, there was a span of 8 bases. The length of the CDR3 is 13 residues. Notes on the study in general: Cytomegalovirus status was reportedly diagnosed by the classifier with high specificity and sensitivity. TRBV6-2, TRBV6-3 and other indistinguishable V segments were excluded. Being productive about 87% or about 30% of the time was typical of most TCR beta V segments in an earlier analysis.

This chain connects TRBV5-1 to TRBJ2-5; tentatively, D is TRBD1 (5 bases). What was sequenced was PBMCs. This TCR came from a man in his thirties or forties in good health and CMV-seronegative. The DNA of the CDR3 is TGCGCCAGCAGCTTGACAGGCCGAGAGACCCAGTACTTC. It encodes CASSLTGRETQYF.